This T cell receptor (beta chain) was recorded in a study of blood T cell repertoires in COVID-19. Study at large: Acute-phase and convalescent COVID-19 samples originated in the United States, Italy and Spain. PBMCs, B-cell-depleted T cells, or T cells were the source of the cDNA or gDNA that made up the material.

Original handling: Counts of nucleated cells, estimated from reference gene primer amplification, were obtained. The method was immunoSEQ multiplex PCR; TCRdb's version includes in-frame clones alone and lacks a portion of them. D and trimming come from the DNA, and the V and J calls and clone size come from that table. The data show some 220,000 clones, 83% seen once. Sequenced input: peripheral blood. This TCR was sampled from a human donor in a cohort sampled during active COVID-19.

Here the CDR3 reads CATSDRGQATRETQYF. The CDR3 nucleotides are TGTGCCACCAGTGACCGGGGACAGGCGACCAGAGAGACCCAGTACTTC. V gene TRBV24-1 combines with J gene TRBJ2-5; 8 positions match TRBD1. J was trimmed by 4 bases and V by 4 bases; bases with no gene match: 10. The CDR3 extends over 16 amino acids. Germline CDR1 is KGHDR and CDR2 is SFDVKD.